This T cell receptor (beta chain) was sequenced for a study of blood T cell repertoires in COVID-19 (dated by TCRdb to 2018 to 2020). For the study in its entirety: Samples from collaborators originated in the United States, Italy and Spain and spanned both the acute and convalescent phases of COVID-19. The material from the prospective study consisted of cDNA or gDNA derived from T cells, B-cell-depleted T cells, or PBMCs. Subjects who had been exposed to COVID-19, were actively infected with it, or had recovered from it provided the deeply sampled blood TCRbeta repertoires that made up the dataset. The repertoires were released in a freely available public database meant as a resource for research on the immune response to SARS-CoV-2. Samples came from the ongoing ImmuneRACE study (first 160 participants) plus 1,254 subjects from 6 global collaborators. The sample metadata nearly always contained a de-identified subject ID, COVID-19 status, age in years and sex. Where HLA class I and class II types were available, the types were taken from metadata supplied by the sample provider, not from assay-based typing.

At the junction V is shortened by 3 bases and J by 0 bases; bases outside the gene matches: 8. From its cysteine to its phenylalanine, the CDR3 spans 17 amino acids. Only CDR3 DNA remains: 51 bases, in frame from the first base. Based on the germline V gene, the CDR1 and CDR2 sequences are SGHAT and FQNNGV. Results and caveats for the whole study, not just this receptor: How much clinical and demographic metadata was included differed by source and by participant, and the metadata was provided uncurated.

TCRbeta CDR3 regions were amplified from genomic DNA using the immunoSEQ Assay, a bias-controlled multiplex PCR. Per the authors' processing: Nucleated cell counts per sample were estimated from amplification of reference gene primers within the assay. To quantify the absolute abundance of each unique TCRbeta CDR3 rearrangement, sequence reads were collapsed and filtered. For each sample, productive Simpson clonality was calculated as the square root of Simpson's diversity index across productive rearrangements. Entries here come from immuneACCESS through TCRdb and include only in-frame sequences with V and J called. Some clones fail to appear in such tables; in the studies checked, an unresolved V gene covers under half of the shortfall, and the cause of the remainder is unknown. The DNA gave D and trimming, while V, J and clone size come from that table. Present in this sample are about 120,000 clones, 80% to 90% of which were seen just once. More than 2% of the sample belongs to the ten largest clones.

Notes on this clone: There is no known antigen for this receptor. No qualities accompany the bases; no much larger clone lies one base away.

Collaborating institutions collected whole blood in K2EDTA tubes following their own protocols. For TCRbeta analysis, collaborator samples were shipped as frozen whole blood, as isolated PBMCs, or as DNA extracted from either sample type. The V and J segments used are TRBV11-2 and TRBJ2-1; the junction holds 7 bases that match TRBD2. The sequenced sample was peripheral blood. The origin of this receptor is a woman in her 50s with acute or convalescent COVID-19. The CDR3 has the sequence CASSLTGGGSSYNEQFF. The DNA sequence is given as TGTGCCAGCAGCTTGACTGGGGGGGGTAGCTCCTACAATGAGCAGTTCTTC. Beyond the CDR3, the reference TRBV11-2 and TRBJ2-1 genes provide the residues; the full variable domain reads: EAGVAQSPRYKIIEKRQSVAFWCNPISGHATLYWYQQILGQGPKLLIQFQNNGVVDDSQLPKDRFSAERLKGVDSTLKIQPAKLEDSAVYLCASSLTGGGSSYNEQFFGPGTRLTVL.